These T cell receptor beta chains were read from a single sample in a study of shared clonotypes between healthy human individuals. Sequencing was performed with immunoSEQ multiplex PCR; in TCRdb, only in-frame clones are kept and a portion is missing. The profile shows hundreds of thousands of clones, roughly 79% of them singletons. Sequencing was done on a sample of PBMCs. These receptors originate from a middle-aged woman in good health. Some clones in this sample may be carry-over from other donors' samples. Both conserved end residues are part of each CDR3. The D gene is left open where the match is weak. Expanded clones are given a class, and other clones once, few, many or no size at all.

>few|TRBJ1-1|.|14|TRBV6-5
TGTGCCAGCAGTTACGAACGGGCGAACACTGAAGCTTTCTTT
CASSYERANTEAFF
>.|TRBJ2-1|TRBD2|15|TRBV7-2
TGTGCCAGCAGCCAACTAGCGGGTCTTTACAATGAGCAGTTCTTC
CASSQLAGLYNEQFF
>.|TRBJ2-2|TRBD2|15|TRBV28
TGTGCCAGCAATCGAGCGGGAGAAAACACCGGGGAGCTGTTTTTT
CASNRAGENTGELFF
>.|TRBJ2-7|.|14|TRBV5-1
TGCGCCAGTATGGTGTCGGCTACCTCCTACGAGCAGTACTTC
CASMVSATSYEQYF
>.|TRBJ2-5|.|14|TRBV7-9
TGTGCCAGCAGCCCCATGTCGGGAGCAGAGACCCAGTACTTC
CASSPMSGAETQYF
>.|TRBJ2-2|TRBD1|15|TRBV19
TGTGCCAGTAGTCCTCAGGGGGCGAACACCGGGGAGCTGTTTTTT
CASSPQGANTGELFF
>few|TRBJ2-2|.|14|TRBV7-9
TGTGCCAGCAGCTTAACTCAAAACACCGGGGAGCTGTTTTTT
CASSLTQNTGELFF
>.|TRBJ2-3|TRBD1|14|TRBV2
TGTGCCAGCACCGGGACAGGGATCACAGATACGCAGTATTTT
CASTGTGITDTQYF
>.|TRBJ1-2|.|11|TRBV6-1
TGTGCCAGCAGTGGGGGAGTCGGCTACACCTTC
CASSGGVGYTF
>.|TRBJ1-1|.|14|TRBV18
TGTGCCAGCTCACCCTTGGATGGGAACACTGAAGCTTTCTTT
CASSPLDGNTEAFF
>.|TRBJ2-1|TRBD2|17|TRBV9
TGTGCCAGCAGCGTCTGGACTAGCGGGGGCTCCTACAATGAGCAGTTCTTC
CASSVWTSGGSYNEQFF
>few|TRBJ2-5|.|14|TRBV19
TGTGCCAGTAGTATAGGGGCGGGGGCAGAGACCCAGTACTTC
CASSIGAGAETQYF
>.|TRBJ2-1|TRBD2|17|TRBV10-2
TGCGCCAGCAGTGATCCGGGACTAGCGGGAACGTACAATGAGCAGTTCTTC
CASSDPGLAGTYNEQFF
>.|TRBJ1-5|TRBD1|15|TRBV25-1
TGTGCCAGCGTCACCAAGGGACAGGGGGGTCAGCCCCAGCATTTT
CASVTKGQGGQPQHF
>once|TRBJ1-1|TRBD1|13|TRBV7-3
TGTGCCAGCAGCATCCAGGGGGGCACTGAAGCTTTCTTT
CASSIQGGTEAFF
>.|TRBJ2-3|.|14|TRBV7-9
TGTGCCAGCAGCAAGGGACAAATCACAGATACGCAGTATTTT
CASSKGQITDTQYF
>.|TRBJ2-4|TRBD1|14|TRBV4-1
TGCGCCAGCAGCCAGCCGGGACAGAAAAACATTCAGTACTTC
CASSQPGQKNIQYF
>.|TRBJ1-1|.|15|TRBV18
TGTGCCAGCTCACCACCTGGGGCGCAGAACACTGAAGCTTTCTTT
CASSPPGAQNTEAFF
>.|TRBJ2-3|.|14|TRBV30
TGTGCCTGGAGTGTGGGAGTTAGCGCACATACGCAGTATTTT
CAWSVGVSAHTQYF
>.|TRBJ2-1|.|12|TRBV5-4
TGTGCCAGCAGTCAGGGTATCAATGAGCAGTTCTTC
CASSQGINEQFF
>.|TRBJ1-4|.|12|TRBV18
TGTGCCAGCTCACCAGCCCGTGAAAAACTGTTTTTT
CASSPAREKLFF
>.|TRBJ1-2|.|14|TRBV27
TGTGCCAGCAGTTTGAGCTTCGCAGCCTATGGCTACACCTTC
CASSLSFAAYGYTF
>many|TRBJ2-1|.|13|TRBV7-9
TGTGCCAGCCGGTCGACAGGCTACAATGAGCAGTTCTTC
CASRSTGYNEQFF
>.|TRBJ2-7|.|15|TRBV14
TGTGCCAGCAGCCAAGAACGGGCATTATCCTACGAGCAGTACTTC
CASSQERALSYEQYF
>many|TRBJ1-1|TRBD1|13|TRBV7-3
TGTGCCAGCAGCTACCAGGGGGCGGGTGAAGCTTTCTTT
CASSYQGAGEAFF
>once|TRBJ2-6|.|16|TRBV5-6
TGTGCCAGCAGCTTTTTGATGGCCCCCGGGGCCAACGTCCTGACTTTC
CASSFLMAPGANVLTF